This T cell receptor (beta chain) was sequenced during a study of human thymus T cells. Study conclusions and caveats: Highly overlapping thymic repertoires in unrelated individuals were reported by related research. Within thymic and blood repertoires, V and J gene usage appeared to be biased.

The data were produced by immunoSEQ multiplex PCR, yet TCRdb's version contains in-frame clones alone and is incomplete. The sample carries some 80,000 clones, 90% to 97% recorded once. Resected material from corrective heart surgery provided the thymus tissue analysed. Immunologically healthy infants in Finland undergoing congenital heart defect surgery were the donors. To note about this clone: The antigen is undetermined.

Germline V gene lookup returns CDR1 SGHVS and CDR2 FQNEAQ. The J segment lost 6 bases and the V segment lost 1 base, leaving 19 bases of the junction unmatched. This CDR3 region has 20 residues. This TCR came from a boy under three years old with a congenital heart defect but otherwise immunologically healthy. The sequenced sample was thymus tissue. J is TRBJ2-1 and V is TRBV7-8; TRBD2 matches at 9 bases. CDR3 DNA sequence: TGTGCCAGCAGCTTAGGTTCCCCTGCGGGAGGGCCATATATTCTCAATGAGCAGTTCTTC. This codes for CASSLGSPAGGPYILNEQFF.